This entry lists 30 T cell receptor beta chains sequenced from one sample in a study of T-cell memory formation after mild COVID-19. TCRdb redid the calling of the 5' RACE reads with MiXCR, one entry per CDR3 protein. Among about 150,000 distinct CDR3 sequences listed, almost 25% were seen once. The specimen sequenced was PBMCs or a T cell subset sorted from them (not recorded which). These receptors were collected from an adult woman who had mild COVID-19 (a few samples of this study predate the infection). Cell type and time point are not known.

This clonotype has more than one count but fewer than ten. The chain links TRBV11-2 to TRBJ2-1; 9 nucleotides agree with TRBD1. The junction had 9 bases not matched to a gene; V was cut back by 5 bases and J by 4 bases. Germline CDR1 and CDR2: SGHAT and FQNNGV. The CDR3 runs to 16 residues. In DNA form, the CDR3 reads TGTGCCAGCAGCATAGGGACAGGGAATAAATACAATGAGCAGTTCTTC. This codes for CASSIGTGNKYNEQFF.

This clonotype was observed a handful of times. This chain links TRBV5-6 with TRBJ2-7; tentative D call: TRBD2 (6 bases). V was clipped by 1 base and J by 3 bases, with 11 bases between them. The germline CDR1 and CDR2 sequences are SGHDT and YYEEEE. There are 14 residues in the CDR3. The CDR3 is CASSLRDFIYEQYF. The DNA of the CDR3 is TGTGCCAGCAGCTTGAGGGACTTCATCTACGAGCAGTACTTC.

In this sample, this clonotype turned up a few times. The chain has TRBV5-1 and TRBJ1-1; D is unclear. Germline values: CDR1 SGHRS, CDR2 YFSETQ. The V gene lost 1 base and the J gene lost 4 bases, with 8 bases spanning the gap. The CDR3 loop spans 13 amino acids. The CDR3 spells CASSLLGSTEAFF. The CDR3 DNA reads as TGCGCCAGCAGCTTGCTCGGGTCCACTGAAGCTTTCTTT.

The rearrangement links TRBV27 to TRBJ2-7, with D possibly being TRBD2 (6 bases). The CDR3 is 14 residues long. Trimming took off 5 bases at V and 4 bases at J, with 15 bases between the two ends. From germline, CDR1 is MNHEY and CDR2 SMNVEV (reference sequence). The CDR3: CASSPSPEGYEQYF. CDR3 coding DNA: TGTGCCAGCAGTCCATCCCCGGAGGGGTACGAGCAGTACTTC.

On this clonotype itself: An end of the junction does not agree with germline; a read error may underlie this. The chain recombines TRBV7-9 with TRBJ2-5, with a weak D call TRBD2 (5 bases). Germline V gene sequence: CDR1 SEHNR, CDR2 FQNEAQ (reference sequence). This CDR3 region has 17 residues. CDR3 nucleotides: TGTGCCAGCAGCTTAGCCGGGGAAGGGTCTACCCAAGAGACGCAGTACTTC. The encoded protein is CASSLAGEGSTQETQYF.

The J gene is TRBJ1-5, the V gene TRBV5-1; 7 nucleotides agree with TRBD1. The junction had 3 bases not matched to a gene; V was cut back by 0 bases and J by 0 bases. The CDR3 has 16 residues. CDR1 and CDR2 (germline): SGHRS, YFSETQ. In nucleotides, the CDR3 is TGCGCCAGCAGCTTGGGGACAGGCCATAGCAATCAGCCCCAGCATTTT. Amino acids: CASSLGTGHSNQPQHF.

This clonotype was picked up a small number of times. One base away lies a much larger clone, so this may be a sequencing read error. The gene calls are TRBV7-9 and TRBJ2-1; D is unresolved. The CDR3 is 11 amino acids. The germline V and J ends were trimmed by 1 base and 10 bases, with 5 bases remaining between them. CDR1 SEHNR and CDR2 FQNEAQ come from the germline V gene (reference sequence). In DNA form, the CDR3 reads TGTGCCAGCAGCTTAGATGGGGAGCAGTTCTTC. The encoded protein is CASSLDGEQFF.

The rearrangement joins TRBV12-3 or TRBV12-4 to TRBJ1-1, with 8 positions matching TRBD1. Trimming cost V 6 bases and J 3 bases; bases outside gene matches: 12. CDR3 length: 16 residues. The CDR3 region has the DNA TGTGCCAGCAGCCTCGGACAGGGAGACTCCGACACTGAAGCTTTCTTT. This translates into CASSLGQGDSDTEAFF.

The V call is TRBV6-1, the J call TRBJ2-2; maybe TRBD1 (5 bases). CDR3 length: 13 amino acids. Germline V gives CDR1 MNHNS, CDR2 SASEGT. Trimming left V 4 bases short and J 6 bases short, with 9 bases between. DNA for the CDR3: TGTGCCAGCAGTGCTACAGGTTCCGGGGAGCTGTTTTTT. It specifies CASSATGSGELFF.

This clonotype showed up just a few times. The V and J genes are TRBV24-1 and TRBJ1-1; 7 positions match TRBD1. Trimming at V came to 0 bases and at J to 8 bases, leaving 2 bases not matched to a gene. The CDR3 runs 13 residues. Germline CDR1 is KGHDR and CDR2 is SFDVKD. The CDR3 reads CATSDLRGQEAFF. The DNA of the CDR3 is TGTGCCACCAGTGATTTGCGGGGACAGGAAGCTTTCTTT.

This clonotype was detected ten times or more. This chain joins TRBV5-1 and TRBJ2-7; D may correspond to TRBD1 or TRBD2 (5 bases each). V lost 2 bases and J lost 3, with 12 bases in between. From germline, CDR1 is SGHRS and CDR2 YFSETQ. This CDR3 spans 14 amino acids. In nucleotides, the CDR3 is TGCGCCAGCAGCTTTTTTCAGGGAGTCTACGAGCAGTACTTC. Amino acid sequence: CASSFFQGVYEQYF. The complete variable domain, with remaining parts taken from reference TRBV5-1 and TRBJ2-7, reads KAGVTQTPRYLIKTRGQQVTLSCSPISGHRSVSWYQQTPGQGLQFLFEYFSETQRNKGNFPGRFSGRQFSNSRSEMNVSTLELGDSALYLCASSFFQGVYEQYFGPGTRLTVT.

This clonotype was counted a few times. The gene calls are TRBV19 and TRBJ2-7; 9 bases line up with TRBD1. With 5 bases clipped from V and 3 bases from J, the junction kept 5 bases outside the gene matches. Germline V lookup: CDR1 LNHDA, CDR2 SQIVND (reference sequence). This CDR3 has 14 residues. The CDR3 here is CASSAGQGSYEQYF. The CDR3 DNA reads as TGTGCCAGTAGTGCCGGACAGGGGAGCTACGAGCAGTACTTC.

This clonotype was seen a handful of times. This chain links TRBV6-4 with TRBJ2-7; D gene unclear. Germline loops: CDR1 MRHNA, CDR2 SNTAGT. V lost 0 bases and J lost 3, with 12 bases in between. The length of the CDR3 is 15 residues. CDR3 in amino acids: CASSDSLLRYYEQYF. The CDR3 DNA sequence: TGTGCCAGCAGTGACTCTTTACTGCGGTACTACGAGCAGTACTTC.

In its sample, this clonotype was seen a few times. The chain uses TRBV4-3 and TRBJ1-1; tentative D call: TRBD1 (6 bases). V shed 1 base and J shed 7 bases, with 10 bases lying between them. The germline V gene has CDR1 LGHNA and CDR2 YSLEER. The CDR3 has 13 amino acids. The CDR3 sequence is CASSQATGNEAFF. CDR3 sequence (DNA): TGCGCCAGCAGCCAAGCAACAGGGAATGAAGCTTTCTTT.

V and J are TRBV2 and TRBJ2-3; D could derive from TRBD1 or TRBD2 (6 bases each). Germline CDR1 and CDR2: SNHLY and FYNNEI. The V end lost 8 bases, the J end lost 5 bases, and 17 bases lay between the germline ends. This CDR3 has 14 residues. In DNA, the CDR3 is TGTGCCAGCGAGGGGGGCGCAATGGTAGATACGCAGTATTTT. It codes for CASEGGAMVDTQYF.

The chain couples TRBV6-6 to TRBJ1-2; maybe TRBD1 (6 bases). The CDR3 consists of 20 residues. CDR1 is MNHNY, CDR2 SVGAGI, per germline (reference sequence). V was cut by 0 bases and J by 4 bases, with 27 bases left in between. CDR3 sequence reads: CASSYSSTGGGYGGGYGYTF. CDR3 nucleotides: TGTGCCAGCAGTTACTCTTCGACCGGAGGGGGATACGGAGGGGGCTATGGCTACACCTTC.

The CDR3 is CASSLDRRFQWGDYEQYF. The CDR3 DNA follows: TGTGCCAGCAGTTTAGACAGACGATTCCAATGGGGGGACTACGAGCAGTACTTC. The chain joins TRBV12-3 or TRBV12-4 to TRBJ2-7; tentative D call: TRBD2 (6 bases). The CDR3 runs 18 residues. V was trimmed by 1 base and J by 3 bases, leaving 22 bases between them.

The chain combines TRBV20-1 with TRBJ2-1; 12 bases map to TRBD2. Germline CDR1 is DFQATT and CDR2 is SNEGSKA (reference sequence). The V and J ends lost 0 bases and 1 base, in that order; junction bases with no gene match: 7. This CDR3 spans 18 amino acids. DNA for the CDR3: TGCAGTGCTAGAGAGCCTAGCGGGAGGGTGTATTCCTACAATGAGCAGTTCTTC. Translated, it gives CSAREPSGRVYSYNEQFF.

The V call is TRBV27, the J call TRBJ2-1; 12 bases line up with TRBD2. Germline V lookup: CDR1 MNHEY, CDR2 SMNVEV (reference sequence). This CDR3 comprises 16 residues. Trimming removed 6 bases from V and 1 base from J; junction bases left unmatched: 4. CDR3 sequence reads: CASSGGLAGSYNEQFF. The CDR3 DNA sequence: TGTGCCAGCAGCGGTGGACTAGCGGGATCCTACAATGAGCAGTTCTTC.

The chain combines TRBV5-1 with TRBJ1-1; no clear D gene. V lost 1 base and J lost 11, with 24 bases in between. The CDR3 sequence is 16 residues long. Per germline, CDR1 SGHRS and CDR2 YFSETQ. The CDR3 reads CASSLCSSTCAPSAFF. CDR3 DNA: TGCGCCAGCAGCTTGTGTAGCTCGACGTGTGCCCCTTCCGCTTTCTTT.

This sequence joins TRBV10-2 and TRBJ2-1, with D possibly TRBD2 on 6 matching bases. The CDR3 extends over 19 amino acids. Germline assignment: CDR1 WSHSY and CDR2 SAAADI. Trimming removed 0 bases from V and 4 bases from J, with 22 bases in between. CDR3 sequence (DNA): TGCGCCAGCAGTGAGTCGGGGGGAGGTACCATGGATACTTACAATGAGCAGTTCTTC. It yields the protein CASSESGGGTMDTYNEQFF.

The V and J genes are TRBV5-6 and TRBJ2-2, with a weak D call TRBD1 (6 bases). Trimming shortened V by 0 bases and J by 4 bases, and 13 bases separated the two germline ends. The CDR3 loop spans 16 amino acids. Germline V CDR1 and CDR2: SGHDT, YYEEEE. The CDR3 reads CASSLVAGEITGELFF. The CDR3, as DNA: TGTGCCAGCAGCTTGGTTGCAGGGGAAATCACCGGGGAGCTGTTTTTT.

The rearrangement uses TRBV4-3 and TRBJ2-1; D gene ambiguous. Trimming cost V 1 base and J 8 bases, with 6 bases left between them. Germline V gene lookup returns CDR1 LGHNA and CDR2 YSLEER. The CDR3 is made up of 12 amino acids. CDR3 in amino acids: CASSQVVDEQFF. The CDR3 DNA follows: TGCGCCAGCAGCCAAGTTGTCGATGAGCAGTTCTTC.

This sequence joins TRBV6-6 and TRBJ1-1; TRBD1 is a possible D gene (5 bases). Trimming removed 0 bases from V and 0 bases from J, with 14 bases in between. The length of the CDR3 is 17 residues. Germline V gives CDR1 MNHNY, CDR2 SVGAGI (reference sequence). Here the CDR3 reads CASSYSVGGSLNTEAFF. Written as DNA, the CDR3 is TGTGCCAGCAGTTACTCCGTCGGGGGGTCGTTGAACACTGAAGCTTTCTTT.

CDR3 amino acids: CASSDSGEQFF. As DNA, the CDR3 is TGTGCCAGCAGTGACTCTGGTGAGCAGTTCTTC. The rearrangement uses TRBV6-4 and TRBJ2-1; D call uncertain. CDR1 is MRHNA and CDR2 is SNTAGT in the germline V gene. V lost 0 bases to trimming and J lost 9 bases, with 3 bases between them. This CDR3 comprises 11 residues.

This clonotype has only a few counts. The CDR3 loop is CASTEGREQYF. The CDR3, as DNA: TGTGCCAGCACCGAAGGGAGGGAGCAGTACTTC. The rearrangement links TRBV7-9 to TRBJ2-7; tentatively, D is TRBD2 (6 bases). Trimming removed 7 bases from V and 7 bases from J, with 11 bases in between. Germline values: CDR1 SEHNR, CDR2 FQNEAQ (reference sequence). The CDR3 runs 11 residues.

This clonotype has only a few counts. The rearrangement joins TRBV15 to TRBJ1-1; D gene uncertain. Trimming pared 3 bases from V and 1 base from J, leaving 12 bases between. There are 15 residues in the CDR3. The germline V gene has CDR1 LNHNV and CDR2 YYDKDF (reference sequence). The CDR3 is CATSSPHSGNTEAFF. CDR3 coding DNA: TGTGCCACCAGCAGTCCCCATTCGGGGAACACTGAAGCTTTCTTT.

This clonotype has a handful of counts. The rearrangement links TRBV20-1 to TRBJ2-3; TRBD2 matches at 9 bases. The CDR3 consists of 13 residues. The J segment lost 10 bases and the V segment lost 2 bases, leaving 7 bases of the junction unmatched. The germline V gene encodes CDR1 DFQATT and CDR2 SNEGSKA (reference sequence). CDR3 region: CSARSGGRAAQYF. In DNA, the CDR3 is TGCAGTGCTAGATCCGGCGGGAGGGCCGCGCAGTATTTT.

This clonotype turned up a few times. This chain connects TRBV9 to TRBJ1-2; TRBD1 is a possible D gene (5 bases). Per the germline V gene, CDR1 is SGDLS and CDR2 is YYNGEE. The CDR3 has 15 amino acids. V lost 4 bases to trimming and J lost 0 bases, with 13 bases between them. The CDR3 sequence is CASSPDSTSNYGYTF. CDR3 nucleotide sequence: TGTGCCAGCAGCCCAGACAGCACATCTAACTATGGCTACACCTTC.

The chain carries TRBV5-1 and TRBJ2-3, with D perhaps matching TRBD2 (6 bases). V lost 6 bases and J 2 bases, leaving 13 bases between the germline ends. CDR3 length: 14 amino acids. Germline CDR1 is SGHRS and CDR2 is YFSETQ. The CDR3 here is CASTTGTYTDTQYF. Written as DNA, the CDR3 is TGCGCCAGCACAACCGGGACTTACACAGATACGCAGTATTTT.